Below are 31 T cell receptor beta chains sequenced from a single sample in a study of beta chain features in type 1 diabetes. cDNA synthesis used the whole RNA isolate, giving expressed TCRB sequences. Assay used: immunoSEQ multiplex PCR; TCRdb lists only in-frame clones, some missing. The sample records under 550,000 clones, 10% to 12% being singletons. The sample comprised naive CD4+ T cells from blood. These receptors were obtained from a woman in her late teens or twenties in good health.

The chain has TRBV28 and TRBJ1-5, with a possible D match to TRBD1 (5 bases). CDR3 length: 14 residues. CDR1 MDHEN and CDR2 SYDVKM come from the germline V gene. Trimming removed 0 bases at V and 9 bases at J, with 12 bases between. CDR3 sequence: CASSLWDTQGPQHF. CDR3 in DNA: TGTGCCAGCAGTTTATGGGACACCCAGGGGCCCCAGCATTTT.

The rearrangement joins TRBV5-4 to TRBJ2-5, with 7 bases matching TRBD1. Germline assignment: CDR1 SGHNT and CDR2 YYREEE (reference sequence). J was trimmed by 4 bases and V by 3 bases; bases with no gene match: 12. The CDR3 consists of 16 residues. The DNA of the CDR3 is TGTGCCAGCAGCTCGCAATACCACAGGGGATCAGAGACCCAGTACTTC. Its translation: CASSSQYHRGSETQYF. Using reference TRBV5-4 and TRBJ2-5 for the parts outside the CDR3, the full variable domain is ETGVTQSPTHLIKTRGQQVTLRCSSQSGHNTVSWYQQALGQGPQFIFQYYREEENGRGNFPPRFSGLQFPNYSSELNVNALELDDSALYLCASSSQYHRGSETQYFGPGTRLLVL.

This chain links TRBV28 with TRBJ2-4; possible D gene TRBD1, 6 bases. Trimming took off 4 bases at V and 8 bases at J, with 21 bases between the two ends. The germline CDR1 and CDR2 sequences are MDHEN and SYDVKM. The length of the CDR3 is 16 residues. CDR3 protein: CASSSHQPGQPDIQYF. The DNA of the CDR3 is TGTGCCAGCAGTTCCCATCAACCGGGACAACCCGACATTCAGTACTTC.

The rearrangement uses TRBV6-5 and TRBJ2-3; unclear D gene. From germline, CDR1 is MNHEY and CDR2 SVGAGI. The CDR3 consists of 13 residues. Trimming left V 5 bases short and J 0 bases short, with 6 bases between. This CDR3 reads CASSGFSTDTQYF. In DNA, the CDR3 is TGTGCCAGCAGTGGTTTTAGCACAGATACGCAGTATTTT.

This chain joins TRBV15 and TRBJ1-3; 7 bases are a match to TRBD1. CDR1 and CDR2 (germline): LNHNV, YYDKDF (reference sequence). V was pared by 0 bases and J by 4 bases, with 15 bases of the junction left unmatched. The length of the CDR3 is 19 residues. CDR3 nucleotides: TGTGCCACCAGCAGAGACCGCCTCCTTACAGGGGACGGAGGAAACACCATATATTTT. This gives the protein CATSRDRLLTGDGGNTIYF.

This clone was counted between two and nine times. V is TRBV11-2 and J is TRBJ2-2; no clear D. Trimming left V 8 bases short and J 10 bases short, with 23 bases between. Germline V lookup: CDR1 SGHAT, CDR2 FQNNGV. This CDR3 has 15 residues. CDR3 protein: CASRRAGRSRSELFF. The CDR3 DNA follows: TGTGCCAGCCGGCGTGCAGGACGGAGCAGATCGGAGCTGTTTTTT.

J is TRBJ2-2 and V is TRBV27; 7 bases match TRBD2. This CDR3 is built from 15 residues. The junction had 6 bases not matched to a gene; V was cut back by 8 bases and J by 0 bases. Germline V gene lookup returns CDR1 MNHEY and CDR2 SMNVEV (reference sequence). CDR3 nucleotides: TGTGCCAGCGGCGGGGGATATTCGAACACCGGGGAGCTGTTTTTT. It specifies CASGGGYSNTGELFF.

Only a few counts were recorded for this clone. The gene calls are TRBV7-3 and TRBJ2-2; D is undetermined. The CDR3 is 14 amino acids. The germline V and J ends were trimmed by 2 bases and 4 bases, with 8 bases remaining between them. In germline, CDR1 is SGHTA, CDR2 FQGTGA. The CDR3 reads CASSLWLGTGELFF. The CDR3 DNA follows: TGTGCCAGCAGCTTATGGTTAGGCACCGGGGAGCTGTTTTTT.

At least ten counts were recorded for this clone. This chain links TRBV23-1 with TRBJ1-1; TRBD1 aligns across 12 bases. TRBV23-1 is recorded as an ORF, its role being uncertain. Germline trimming cut 2 bases from V and 3 bases from J; bases unmatched to any gene: 13. The CDR3 totals 19 residues. The CDR3 reads CASSQDGTGGIFNYTEAFF. The CDR3 coding sequence is TGCGCCAGCAGTCAAGACGGGACAGGGGGCATCTTTAACTACACTGAAGCTTTCTTT.

This clone has just one count. This chain connects TRBV4-2 to TRBJ1-5; D is unresolved. CDR3 length: 13 residues. The germline gives CDR1 LGHNA, CDR2 YNFKEQ. The V and J ends lost 4 bases and 6 bases respectively, with 10 bases between them. The CDR3 sequence: CASSPGRIQPQHF. The DNA for the CDR3 is TGTGCCAGCAGCCCCGGGAGGATTCAGCCCCAGCATTTT.

On this clone itself: At the DNA level, this CDR3 is encoded by other sequences in the same sample as well. This chain uses TRBV2 with TRBJ2-3; D is ambiguous. Per germline, CDR1 SNHLY and CDR2 FYNNEI. The CDR3 runs 13 residues. V lost 4 bases and J lost 1, with 6 bases in between. Here the CDR3 reads CASSGQGTDTQYF. The DNA of the CDR3 is TGTGCCAGCAGTGGGCAGGGCACAGATACGCAGTATTTT.

V usage is TRBV7-2 and J usage is TRBJ2-1, with TRBD1 matching over 11 bases. The CDR3 sequence is 15 residues long. The V gene end was trimmed by 7 bases and the J gene end by 7 bases; junction bases not matched to a gene: 9. Germline-derived CDR1 and CDR2 are SGHTA and FQGNSA. DNA of the CDR3: TGTGCCAGCATCCCTCCCGGGACAGGGGGAAATGAGCAGTTCTTC. Residues: CASIPPGTGGNEQFF.

The chain employs TRBV7-9 and TRBJ2-3; the D gene is possibly TRBD1 (5 bases). Germline CDR1 SEHNR, CDR2 FQNEAQ (reference sequence). The V end lost 8 bases, the J end lost 5 bases, and 17 bases lay between the germline ends. The CDR3 loop spans 14 amino acids. CDR3: CASLTGTGGDTQYF. The CDR3 DNA sequence: TGTGCCAGCCTAACAGGAACCGGTGGAGATACGCAGTATTTT.

This clone was counted a few times. The chain employs TRBV18 and TRBJ2-7; D unresolved. CDR3 length: 15 amino acids. The ends were cut back, 2 bases at V and 5 bases at J, with 16 bases in the middle. CDR1 is KGHSH, CDR2 LQKENI, per germline. The CDR3 reads CASSPTNSTNHEQYF. Written as DNA, the CDR3 is TGTGCCAGCTCACCAACTAATAGCACGAACCACGAGCAGTACTTC.

This sequence joins TRBV29-1 and TRBJ2-1, with 8 bases aligning to TRBD1. In germline, CDR1 is SQVTM, CDR2 ANQGSEA. CDR3 length equals 13 residues. After removal of 2 bases from V and 5 bases from J, the junction contained 2 bases not matched to a gene. CDR3 sequence: CSVELDRDNEQFF. The CDR3 region has the DNA TGCAGCGTTGAATTGGACAGGGACAATGAGCAGTTCTTC.

V and J are TRBV9 and TRBJ1-2; D remains unclear. The CDR3 runs to 14 residues. CDR1 and CDR2 from the germline V gene are SGDLS and YYNGEE. Trimming took off 3 bases at V and 2 bases at J, with 11 bases between the two ends. CDR3 region: CASSGRVDNYGYTF. DNA for the CDR3: TGTGCCAGCAGCGGACGGGTTGACAACTATGGCTACACCTTC.

This sequence joins TRBV2 and TRBJ2-1, with a possible D match to TRBD1 (6 bases). Germline CDR1 reads SNHLY; CDR2 reads FYNNEI. Trimming removed 7 bases at V and 7 bases at J, with 23 bases between. The CDR3 is 16 amino acids. CDR3 sequence: CASTISETGGWNEQFF. The CDR3 nucleotides are TGTGCCAGCACGATCAGCGAGACAGGAGGTTGGAATGAGCAGTTCTTC.

This clone came up a few times. This chain joins TRBV15 and TRBJ1-4, with D possibly matching TRBD1 (5 bases). CDR3 size: 16 residues. Per germline, CDR1 LNHNV and CDR2 YYDKDF (reference sequence). V was shortened by 1 base and J by 4 bases, with 13 bases between the two germline ends. CDR3 coding DNA: TGTGCCACCAGCAGAGCCGGGGCAGGGAATAATGAAAAACTGTTTTTT. As protein: CATSRAGAGNNEKLFF. Combining the CDR3 with reference TRBV15 and TRBJ1-4 gives the whole variable domain DAMVIQNPRYQVTQFGKPVTLSCSQTLNHNVMYWYQQKSSQAPKLLFHYYDKDFNNEADTPDNFQSRRPNTSFCFLDIRSPGLGDTAMYLCATSRAGAGNNEKLFFGSGTQLSVL.

The chain employs TRBV11-2 and TRBJ2-2; D gene unclear. Germline V gene data show CDR1 as SGHAT and CDR2 as FQNNGV. Between the trimmed V and J ends, which lost 5 bases and 6 bases, there was a span of 13 bases. The CDR3 totals 14 residues. The CDR3 sequence: CASSGIKGAGELFF. CDR3 DNA sequence: TGTGCCAGCAGCGGGATAAAGGGTGCCGGGGAGCTGTTTTTT.

The table lists this clone with a few counts. CDR3 in amino acids: CASSTGKGSISYNEQFF. CDR3 nucleotides: TGTGCCAGCAGCACAGGAAAGGGGTCGATCTCCTACAATGAGCAGTTCTTC. The genes are TRBV9 and TRBJ2-1; a possible D gene is TRBD1 (5 bases). The CDR3 contains 17 residues. Germline loops: CDR1 SGDLS, CDR2 YYNGEE. The V end was cut by 4 bases, the J end by 0 bases, with 17 bases between. Using reference TRBV9 and TRBJ2-1 for the parts outside the CDR3, the full variable domain is DSGVTQTPKHLITATGQRVTLRCSPRSGDLSVYWYQQSLDQGLQFLIQYYNGEERAKGNILERFSAQQFPDLHSELNLSSLELGDSALYFCASSTGKGSISYNEQFFGPGTRLTVL.

The V gene is TRBV18, the J gene TRBJ2-3; no reliable D call. There are 15 residues in the CDR3. V dropped 4 bases and J dropped 3 bases, with 14 bases sitting between them. Germline V gives CDR1 KGHSH, CDR2 LQKENI. The CDR3 loop is CASSLSSSGTDTQYF. In DNA, the CDR3 is TGTGCCAGCTCACTATCATCATCTGGGACAGATACGCAGTATTTT.

The chain joins TRBV29-1 to TRBJ1-4; possible D gene TRBD1, 5 bases. The length of the CDR3 is 13 residues. V lost 3 bases to trimming and J lost 8 bases, with 13 bases between them. Germline CDR1 SQVTM, CDR2 ANQGSEA. This chain's CDR3 is CSVEAGRGEKLFF. CDR3 coding DNA: TGCAGCGTTGAGGCAGGGCGGGGCGAAAAACTGTTTTTT.

This clone was counted only a few times. This chain links TRBV9 with TRBJ2-3; weak D call: TRBD2 (5 bases). With 8 bases removed from V and 2 bases from J, the gap between germline ends came to 18 bases. This CDR3 has 15 amino acids. Germline CDR1 is SGDLS and CDR2 is YYNGEE. For the CDR3, the DNA is TGTGCCAGTACCGTCCTAGCACTGTCCACAGATACGCAGTATTTT. It translates to CASTVLALSTDTQYF.

This clone was recorded a few times. This chain joins TRBV4-2 and TRBJ2-1; unclear D gene. V lost 0 bases to trimming and J lost 7 bases, with 13 bases between them. Germline V CDR1 and CDR2: LGHNA, YNFKEQ. The CDR3 contains 15 residues. As DNA, the CDR3 is TGTGCCAGCAGCCAAGACGAGGCCAGGTCGAATGAGCAGTTCTTC. Translation: CASSQDEARSNEQFF.

The chain links TRBV6-4 to TRBJ2-3, with a tentative D call TRBD1 (6 bases). CDR1 is MRHNA, CDR2 SNTAGT, per germline. The CDR3 is made up of 15 amino acids. With 5 bases removed from V and 0 bases from J, the gap between germline ends came to 12 bases. CDR3 sequence: CASSPDRTSTDTQYF. The CDR3 DNA reads as TGTGCCAGCAGTCCGGACAGAACTAGCACAGATACGCAGTATTTT.

This chain links TRBV9 with TRBJ1-6; D gene ambiguous. CDR3 length equals 13 residues. Germline loops: CDR1 SGDLS, CDR2 YYNGEE. The V gene lost 5 bases and the J gene lost 7 bases, with 10 bases spanning the gap. The CDR3 DNA reads TGTGCCAGCAGTCAACCGGGGAATTCACCCCTCCACTTT. Encoded protein: CASSQPGNSPLHF.

In its sample, this clone was seen a few times. The rearrangement joins TRBV29-1 to TRBJ2-7, with TRBD2 matching 7 bases. Germline CDR1 SQVTM, CDR2 ANQGSEA. The trim removed 5 bases at V and 0 bases at J, leaving 4 bases unmatched. The CDR3 loop spans 13 amino acids. The CDR3, as DNA: TGCAGCGTTTTCCGGGGGGACTCCTACGAGCAGTACTTC. Amino acids: CSVFRGDSYEQYF.

The chain joins TRBV4-2 to TRBJ2-1; TRBD2 agrees at 9 bases. The CDR3 sequence is 17 residues long. V trimming: 1 base; J trimming: 6 bases; junction bases outside the gene matches: 10. Looked up from germline, CDR1 is LGHNA and CDR2 is YNFKEQ. The CDR3 sequence: CASSQGGKSGRSNEQFF. CDR3 bases: TGTGCCAGCAGCCAAGGAGGTAAAAGCGGGAGGAGCAATGAGCAGTTCTTC.

The chain recombines TRBV7-6 with TRBJ2-6; no definite D call. This CDR3 is 13 amino acids long. The germline V and J ends were trimmed by 4 bases and 0 bases, with 1 base remaining between them. Germline CDR1 is SGHVS and CDR2 is FNYEAQ. CDR3 DNA: TGTGCCAGCAGCTCCTCTGGGGCCAACGTCCTGACTTTC. It encodes CASSSSGANVLTF.

V usage is TRBV7-2 and J usage is TRBJ1-5, with D maybe TRBD1 (6 bases). This CDR3 spans 16 amino acids. Per the germline V gene, CDR1 is SGHTA and CDR2 is FQGNSA. The germline V and J ends were trimmed by 1 base and 3 bases, with 13 bases remaining between them. This CDR3 is CASSLEGRGSNQPQHF. CDR3 sequence (DNA): TGTGCCAGCAGCTTAGAGGGCAGGGGCTCCAATCAGCCCCAGCATTTT.

The V and J genes are TRBV5-4 and TRBJ2-5; 7 positions agree with TRBD1. The germline CDR1 and CDR2 sequences are SGHNT and YYREEE (reference sequence). V lost 3 bases, J lost 1 base, and 0 bases stayed unmatched. The CDR3 runs 13 residues. The CDR3: CASSWDSQETQYF. The CDR3 region has the DNA TGTGCCAGCAGCTGGGACAGCCAAGAGACCCAGTACTTC.